The 18 T cell receptor beta chains listed next were all sequenced from one sample in a study of cytomegalovirus exposure and HLA in healthy donors. Clones were sequenced by immunoSEQ multiplex PCR, and TCRdb holds only the in-frame ones, with some missing. The table lists more than 150,000 clones, about 80% of them singletons. Source material: PBMCs. The receptors stem from a young woman in good health and CMV-seropositive.

This clone was seen only a few times. V is TRBV14 and J is TRBJ1-2, with 7 bases fitting TRBD1. The V gene end was trimmed by 3 bases and the J gene end by 2 bases; junction bases not matched to a gene: 6. Per the germline V gene, CDR1 is SGHDN and CDR2 is FVKESK. This CDR3 has 15 residues. CDR3: CASSQTGSPNYGYTF. The CDR3 nucleotides read TGTGCCAGCAGCCAGACAGGGTCCCCGAACTATGGCTACACCTTC.

This rearrangement joins TRBV6-5 to TRBJ2-3, with 9 positions matching TRBD2. CDR3 length: 14 residues. CDR1 MNHEY and CDR2 SVGAGI come from the germline V gene. V shed 5 bases and J 4 bases; nucleotides not matched to a gene: 4. This chain's CDR3 is CASSLSGGADTQYF. For the CDR3, the DNA is TGTGCCAGCAGTCTTAGCGGGGGTGCAGATACGCAGTATTTT.

J is TRBJ1-1 and V is TRBV19; possible D gene TRBD1, 6 bases. Trimming took 5 bases from V and 0 from J, leaving 16 bases between them. Germline CDR1 reads LNHDA; CDR2 reads SQIVND (reference sequence). The length of the CDR3 is 16 residues. The CDR3 loop is CASSRSTGPMNTEAFF. The CDR3, as DNA: TGTGCCAGTAGTCGCTCGACAGGACCTATGAACACTGAAGCTTTCTTT.

The chain combines TRBV28 with TRBJ1-5; 9 positions agree with TRBD1. V lost 8 bases and J lost 4; bases outside the gene matches: 9. Germline V gene data show CDR1 as MDHEN and CDR2 as SYDVKM. This CDR3 comprises 15 residues. The CDR3 spells CASGLPGTGNQPQHF. The CDR3 DNA reads as TGTGCCAGCGGGTTACCCGGGACAGGGAATCAGCCCCAGCATTTT.

Here the CDR3 reads CASSPGQTYEQYF. As DNA, the CDR3 is TGTGCCAGCTCCCCAGGGCAAACCTACGAGCAGTACTTC. J is TRBJ2-7 and V is TRBV7-8; D possibly corresponds to TRBD1 (5 bases). Germline-derived CDR1 and CDR2 are SGHVS and FQNEAQ. The CDR3 consists of 13 residues. Deletions cut 8 bases from V and 2 bases from J, with 13 bases between.

The chain is built from TRBV2 and TRBJ2-7; D may be TRBD1 (5 bases). This CDR3 is built from 13 residues. Germline V gene sequence: CDR1 SNHLY, CDR2 FYNNEI. Trimming cost V 3 bases and J 2 bases, with 8 bases left between them. The CDR3 sequence: CASSESRAYEQYF. Here the CDR3 DNA reads TGTGCCAGCAGTGAGAGCAGGGCCTACGAGCAGTACTTC.

V and J are TRBV7-8 and TRBJ2-1; 9 bases are a match to TRBD2. The CDR3 spans 15 residues. CDR1 is SGHVS and CDR2 is FQNEAQ in the germline V gene. V lost 2 bases to trimming and J lost 4 bases; unmatched junction nucleotides: 3. CDR3 sequence: CASSLIAGEYNEQFF. For the CDR3, the DNA is TGTGCCAGCAGCTTAATAGCGGGAGAGTACAATGAGCAGTTCTTC.

Here the CDR3 DNA reads TGCGCCAGCGCACGACAGGAGTCCTACGAGCAGTACTTC. Translation gives CASARQESYEQYF. The chain combines TRBV10-2 with TRBJ2-7; D perhaps matches TRBD1 (6 bases). In germline, CDR1 is WSHSY, CDR2 SAAADI. The CDR3 has 13 residues. V lost 8 bases to trimming and J lost 1 base, with 12 bases between them.

J is TRBJ1-2 and V is TRBV4-1; D may be TRBD1 (5 bases). Germline V gene data show CDR1 as MGHRA and CDR2 as YSYEKL. The CDR3 sequence is 15 residues long. The V gene lost 0 bases and the J gene lost 5 bases, with 13 bases spanning the gap. The CDR3 DNA follows: TGCGCCAGCAGCCAAGAGTGGGACTCAGCTTATGGCTACACCTTC. Its protein is CASSQEWDSAYGYTF.

This chain links TRBV6-5 with TRBJ2-1; D might be TRBD2 (6 bases). The CDR3 runs to 14 residues. Germline CDR1 and CDR2: MNHEY and SVGAGI. V lost 4 bases and J 14 bases, leaving 21 bases between the germline ends. The CDR3: CASSSLDRPGGKFF. The CDR3 nucleotides read TGTGCCAGCAGTTCCTTGGACCGGCCCGGGGGAAAGTTCTTC.

V usage is TRBV5-6 and J usage is TRBJ1-3; possibly TRBD1 for D (6 bases). Germline values: CDR1 SGHDT, CDR2 YYEEEE. The CDR3 totals 16 residues. The V and J ends lost 2 bases and 0 bases respectively, with 12 bases between them. The DNA of the CDR3 is TGTGCCAGCAGCTTTGGGGGCGCTTACTCTGGAAACACCATATATTTT. It codes for CASSFGGAYSGNTIYF.

This clone was seen only a few times. CDR3 region: CASSSRDIYEQYF. The CDR3 coding sequence is TGTGCCAGCAGTTCCCGGGACATCTACGAGCAGTACTTC. The V and J genes are TRBV2 and TRBJ2-7; tentatively, D is TRBD1 (6 bases). This CDR3 has 13 amino acids. Trimming took off 5 bases at V and 3 bases at J, with 11 bases between the two ends. The germline V gene has CDR1 SNHLY and CDR2 FYNNEI.

The J gene is TRBJ1-1, the V gene TRBV5-5; tentatively, D is TRBD1 (6 bases). CDR3 length: 14 amino acids. With 3 bases removed from V and 7 bases from J, the gap between germline ends came to 16 bases. Per germline, CDR1 SGHKS and CDR2 YYEKEE (reference sequence). The CDR3 sequence: CASSWGHGDVEAFF. Written as DNA, the CDR3 is TGTGCCAGCAGCTGGGGACATGGTGATGTTGAAGCTTTCTTT.

The CDR3 region is CASSLGTDGIYGYTF. The CDR3, as DNA: TGTGCCAGCAGTTTAGGGACAGATGGAATCTATGGCTACACCTTC. V is TRBV27 and J is TRBJ1-2; 7 bases map to TRBD1. Trimming cost V 2 bases and J 4 bases; bases outside gene matches: 7. Germline assignment: CDR1 MNHEY and CDR2 SMNVEV (reference sequence). The CDR3 sequence is 15 residues long.

V and J are TRBV5-6 and TRBJ1-1, with D unclear. Trimming stripped 4 bases from V and 11 bases from J, with 15 bases between. The V gene's germline CDR1 is SGHDT and CDR2 YYEEEE. The CDR3 length is 12 residues. The DNA of the CDR3 is TGTGCCAGCAGCCGCATTTCGAGGCGGGCTTTCTTT. Translation: CASSRISRRAFF.

The rearrangement links TRBV7-9 to TRBJ2-5, with TRBD2 matching over 7 bases. Looked up from germline, CDR1 is SEHNR and CDR2 is FQNEAQ (reference sequence). The length of the CDR3 is 14 residues. V dropped 4 bases and J dropped 5; count of bases not matched to a gene: 7. The CDR3 spells CASSSRLAWETQYF. DNA for the CDR3: TGTGCCAGCAGCTCAAGACTAGCTTGGGAGACCCAGTACTTC.

The V and J genes are TRBV2 and TRBJ2-7; no firm D call. The CDR3 contains 12 residues. V dropped 10 bases and J dropped 4 bases, with 14 bases sitting between them. From germline, CDR1 is SNHLY and CDR2 FYNNEI. CDR3 sequence (DNA): TGTGCCACCAAGGCCGCACAGTACGAGCAGTACTTC. This encodes CATKAAQYEQYF. Based on the CDR3 plus reference TRBV2 and TRBJ2-7, the full variable domain is EPEVTQTPSHQVTQMGQEVILRCVPISNHLYFYWYRQILGQKVEFLVSFYNNEISEKSEIFDDQFSVERPDGSNFTLKIRSTKLEDSAMYFCATKAAQYEQYFGPGTRLTVT.

The V and J genes are TRBV15 and TRBJ2-3, with D perhaps TRBD2 (6 bases). The germline V gene has CDR1 LNHNV and CDR2 YYDKDF (reference sequence). Between the trimmed V and J ends, which lost 1 base and 0 bases, there was a span of 14 bases. CDR3 size: 17 residues. The CDR3 loop reads CATSRVRAGTSTDTQYF. Here the CDR3 DNA reads TGTGCCACCAGCAGAGTGAGGGCGGGAACCAGCACAGATACGCAGTATTTT. The variable domain in full, completed from reference TRBV15 and TRBJ2-3, reads DAMVIQNPRYQVTQFGKPVTLSCSQTLNHNVMYWYQQKSSQAPKLLFHYYDKDFNNEADTPDNFQSRRPNTSFCFLDIRSPGLGDTAMYLCATSRVRAGTSTDTQYFGPGTRLTVL.